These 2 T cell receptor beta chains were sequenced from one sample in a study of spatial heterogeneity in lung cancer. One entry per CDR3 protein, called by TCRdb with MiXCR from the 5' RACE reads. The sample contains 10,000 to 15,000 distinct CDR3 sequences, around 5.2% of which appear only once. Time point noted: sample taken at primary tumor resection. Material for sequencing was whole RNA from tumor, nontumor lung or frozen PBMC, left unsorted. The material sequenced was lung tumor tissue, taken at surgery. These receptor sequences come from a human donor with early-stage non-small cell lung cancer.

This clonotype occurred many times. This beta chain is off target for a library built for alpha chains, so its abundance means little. In DNA form, the CDR3 reads TGCAGTGCTAGAGTCCTACCGGGACTAGCGGGATCCGCGCCAGATACGCAGTATTTT. Encoded protein: CSARVLPGLAGSAPDTQYF. The rearrangement joins TRBV20-1 to TRBJ2-3, with 13 bases fitting TRBD2. The CDR3 loop spans 19 amino acids. CDR1 and CDR2 from the germline V gene are DFQATT and SNEGSKA (reference sequence). Unmatched junction bases numbered 14, after V lost 1 base and J lost 4 bases.

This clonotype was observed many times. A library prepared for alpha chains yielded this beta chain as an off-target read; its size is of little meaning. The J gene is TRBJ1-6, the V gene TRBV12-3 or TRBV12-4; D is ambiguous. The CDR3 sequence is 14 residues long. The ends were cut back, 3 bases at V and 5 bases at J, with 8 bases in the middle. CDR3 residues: CASSFGGNNSPLHF. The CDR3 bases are TGTGCCAGCAGTTTCGGAGGGAATAATTCACCCCTCCACTTT.